This T cell receptor beta chain was obtained from a study of identical twins. CDR1 is SGHDN and CDR2 is FVKESK in the germline V gene. The CDR3 is made up of 12 amino acids. Trimming removed 4 bases at V and 7 bases at J, with 10 bases between. TCRdb processed the 5' RACE reads anew with MiXCR; each CDR3 protein has one entry. This sample has fewer than 500,000 distinct CDR3 sequences, with roughly 24% found just once. This sample was also put to use in a study of T cells expressing NK-cell markers.

Sequencing input: CD4+ T cells sorted from blood. The genes are TRBV14 and TRBJ1-1; no clear D gene. This TCR was sampled from a woman aged 18-35 years in good health. As DNA, the CDR3 is TGTGCCAGCAGCCGAAGTCGGGTTGAAGCTTTCTTT. This encodes CASSRSRVEAFF.